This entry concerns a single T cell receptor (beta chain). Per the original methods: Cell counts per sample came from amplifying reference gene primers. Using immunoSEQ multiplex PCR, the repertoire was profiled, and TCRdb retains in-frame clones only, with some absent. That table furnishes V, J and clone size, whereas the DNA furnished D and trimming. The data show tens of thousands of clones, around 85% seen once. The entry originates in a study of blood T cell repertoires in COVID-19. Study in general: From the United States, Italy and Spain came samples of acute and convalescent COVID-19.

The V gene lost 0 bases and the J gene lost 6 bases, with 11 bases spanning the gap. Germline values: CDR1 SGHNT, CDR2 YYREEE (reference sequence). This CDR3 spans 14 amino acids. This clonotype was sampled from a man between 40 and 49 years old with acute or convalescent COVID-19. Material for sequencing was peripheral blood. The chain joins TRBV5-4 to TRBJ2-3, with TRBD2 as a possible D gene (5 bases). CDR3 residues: CASSLGQREDTQYF. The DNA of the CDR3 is TGTGCCAGCAGCTTGGGCCAGAGGGAGGATACGCAGTATTTT.